A single sample gave rise to the 10 T cell receptor beta chains below, sequenced in a study of cytomegalovirus exposure and HLA in healthy donors. The table came from immunoSEQ multiplex PCR; TCRdb's copy has only in-frame clones and leaves some out. Among 50,000 to 80,000 clones listed, roughly 96% were seen once. Material: PBMCs. These receptors were obtained from a woman aged 18-29 years in good health and CMV-seropositive.

This chain connects TRBV28 to TRBJ2-7; D unclear. Germline CDR1 is MDHEN and CDR2 is SYDVKM. CDR3 length: 13 residues. V lost 3 bases and J 1 base, leaving 7 bases between the germline ends. The CDR3 region is CASSLTGSYEQYF. DNA for the CDR3: TGTGCCAGCAGTTTGACTGGATCCTACGAGCAGTACTTC.

The chain combines TRBV4-2 with TRBJ2-3; the match to TRBD2 covers 10 bases. Trimming removed 1 base from V and 4 bases from J; junction bases left unmatched: 5. CDR3 size: 16 residues. In germline, CDR1 is LGHNA, CDR2 YNFKEQ. The CDR3 protein is CASSQASSGSADTQYF. The CDR3 DNA reads as TGTGCCAGCAGCCAAGCTTCTAGCGGGAGTGCAGATACGCAGTATTTT.

This chain connects TRBV5-1 to TRBJ2-1; 7 bases line up with TRBD1. The CDR3 has 17 residues. The germline V gene encodes CDR1 SGHRS and CDR2 YFSETQ. The junction had 11 bases not matched to a gene; V was cut back by 4 bases and J by 1 base. The CDR3 region is CASSGGQVFGSYNEQFF. CDR3 sequence (DNA): TGCGCCAGCAGCGGCGGACAGGTCTTTGGGTCCTACAATGAGCAGTTCTTC.

The chain employs TRBV14 and TRBJ1-1; the D is unclear. The CDR3 runs 13 residues. The V end lost 0 bases, the J end lost 2 bases, and 4 bases lay between the germline ends. CDR1 is SGHDN and CDR2 is FVKESK in the germline V gene. CDR3 sequence reads: CASSQDLNTEAFF. For the CDR3, the DNA is TGTGCCAGCAGCCAAGATCTTAACACTGAAGCTTTCTTT.

The chain joins TRBV6-5 to TRBJ2-1; possibly TRBD2 for D (5 bases). CDR1 MNHEY and CDR2 SVGAGI come from the germline V gene. This CDR3 has 15 residues. Trimming took 6 bases from V and 1 from J, leaving 13 bases between them. The CDR3 loop reads CASSLTSQSYNEQFF. The DNA for the CDR3 is TGTGCCAGCAGCCTTACTAGTCAGTCCTACAATGAGCAGTTCTTC.

The chain has TRBV6-1 and TRBJ2-7; D not resolved. The germline V and J ends were trimmed by 3 bases and 1 base, with 7 bases remaining between them. This CDR3 comprises 13 residues. CDR1 and CDR2 from the germline V gene are MNHNS and SASEGT. CDR3 region: CASSDTISYEQYF. CDR3 DNA sequence: TGTGCCAGCAGTGACACAATATCCTACGAGCAGTACTTC.

V gene TRBV6-6 combines with J gene TRBJ1-1; 7 bases align to TRBD1. The trim removed 8 bases at V and 1 base at J, leaving 10 bases unmatched. This CDR3 is 15 amino acids long. From germline, CDR1 is MNHNY and CDR2 SVGAGI (reference sequence). The DNA for the CDR3 is TGTGCCAGCGGACCCTGGGACAGAAAGAACACTGAAGCTTTCTTT. Amino acid sequence: CASGPWDRKNTEAFF.

To note about this clone: Relative to the germline gene, one junction end is altered; a read error may explain this. V gene TRBV5-5 combines with J gene TRBJ1-6; D unresolved. Germline V gene lookup returns CDR1 SGHKS and CDR2 YYEKEE (reference sequence). The CDR3 spans 17 residues. The CDR3 DNA reads as TGTGCCAGCAGCTTGGGACTCTCGCTCTCCCATAATTCACCCCTCCACTTT. Its translation is CASSLGLSLSHNSPLHF.

V gene TRBV30 combines with J gene TRBJ2-5; 8 bases line up with TRBD2. CDR1 and CDR2 from the germline V gene are GTSNPN and SVGIG (reference sequence). V was pared by 2 bases and J by 1 base, with 6 bases of the junction left unmatched. The length of the CDR3 is 15 residues. CDR3 DNA sequence: TGTGCCTGGAGTACCAGCGGGAGTTCCCAAGAGACCCAGTACTTC. It is translated as CAWSTSGSSQETQYF.

The V gene is TRBV27, the J gene TRBJ2-1; possibly TRBD2 for D (5 bases). This CDR3 contains 17 residues. Germline V gene data show CDR1 as MNHEY and CDR2 as SMNVEV (reference sequence). Trimming left V 8 bases short and J 0 bases short, with 20 bases between. CDR3 sequence: CASSLSMRASSYNEQFF. In DNA form, the CDR3 reads TGTGCCAGCTCATTAAGCATGCGGGCGAGCTCCTACAATGAGCAGTTCTTC.